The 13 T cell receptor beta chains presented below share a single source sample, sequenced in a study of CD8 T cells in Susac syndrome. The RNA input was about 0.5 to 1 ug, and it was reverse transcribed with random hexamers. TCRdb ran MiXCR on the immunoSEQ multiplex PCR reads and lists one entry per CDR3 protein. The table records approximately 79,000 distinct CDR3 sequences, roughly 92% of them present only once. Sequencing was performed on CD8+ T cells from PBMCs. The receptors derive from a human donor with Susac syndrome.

The CDR3 bases are TGTGCCAGCAGCCAACGGACTCACCGGGGGGACTACAATGAGCAGTTCTTC. Amino acid sequence: CASSQRTHRGDYNEQFF. V and J are TRBV5-4 and TRBJ2-1; TRBD2 agrees at 7 bases. Germline loops: CDR1 SGHNT, CDR2 YYREEE (reference sequence). With 4 bases clipped from V and 3 bases from J, the junction kept 13 bases outside the gene matches. This CDR3 is built from 17 residues.

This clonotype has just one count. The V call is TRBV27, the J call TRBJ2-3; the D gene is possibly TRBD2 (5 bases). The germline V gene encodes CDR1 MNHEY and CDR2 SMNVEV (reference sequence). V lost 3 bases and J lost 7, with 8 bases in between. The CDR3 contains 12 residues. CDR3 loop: CASSFEGNTQYF. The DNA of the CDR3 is TGTGCCAGCAGTTTCGAGGGAAATACGCAGTATTTT.

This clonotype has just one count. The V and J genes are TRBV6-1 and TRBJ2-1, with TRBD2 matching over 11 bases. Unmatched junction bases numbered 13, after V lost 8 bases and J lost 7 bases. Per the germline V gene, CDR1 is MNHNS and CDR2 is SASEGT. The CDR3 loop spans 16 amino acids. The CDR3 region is CASGRGKTSGSNEQFF. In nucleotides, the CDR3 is TGTGCCAGCGGTAGGGGGAAAACTAGCGGGAGTAATGAGCAGTTCTTC.

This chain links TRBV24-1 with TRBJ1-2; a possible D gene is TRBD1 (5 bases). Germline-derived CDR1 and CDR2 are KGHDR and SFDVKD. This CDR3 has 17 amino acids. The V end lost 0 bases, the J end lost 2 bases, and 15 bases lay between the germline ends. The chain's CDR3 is CATSDLSRTGGNYGYTF. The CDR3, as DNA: TGTGCCACCAGTGATTTGTCCCGAACGGGGGGAAACTATGGCTACACCTTC.

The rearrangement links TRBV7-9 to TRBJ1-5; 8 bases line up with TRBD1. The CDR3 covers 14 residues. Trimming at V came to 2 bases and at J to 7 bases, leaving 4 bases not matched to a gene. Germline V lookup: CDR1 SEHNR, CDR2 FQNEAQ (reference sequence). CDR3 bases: TGTGCCAGCAGCTTAACACAGGGGGAACAGCCCCAGCATTTT. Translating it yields CASSLTQGEQPQHF.

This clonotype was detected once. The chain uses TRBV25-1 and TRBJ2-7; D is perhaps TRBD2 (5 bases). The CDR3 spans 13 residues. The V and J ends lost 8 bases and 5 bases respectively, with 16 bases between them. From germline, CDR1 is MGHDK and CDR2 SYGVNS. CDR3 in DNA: TGTGCCAGCCAACAGCGGTGGGAAGACGAGCAGTACTTC. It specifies CASQQRWEDEQYF.

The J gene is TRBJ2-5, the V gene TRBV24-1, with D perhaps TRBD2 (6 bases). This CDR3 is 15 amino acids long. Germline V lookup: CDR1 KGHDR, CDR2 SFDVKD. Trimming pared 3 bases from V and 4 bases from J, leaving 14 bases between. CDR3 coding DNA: TGTGCCACCAGTGATCAGGGCGCGGGGCGAGAGACCCAGTACTTC. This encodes CATSDQGAGRETQYF.

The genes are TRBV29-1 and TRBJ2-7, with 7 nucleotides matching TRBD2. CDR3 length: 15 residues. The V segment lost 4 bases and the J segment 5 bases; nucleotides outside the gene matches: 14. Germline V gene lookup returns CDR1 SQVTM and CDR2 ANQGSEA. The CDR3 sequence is CSVGLAGQLLHEQYF. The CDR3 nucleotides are TGCAGCGTTGGGTTAGCGGGCCAGCTCCTCCACGAGCAGTACTTC.

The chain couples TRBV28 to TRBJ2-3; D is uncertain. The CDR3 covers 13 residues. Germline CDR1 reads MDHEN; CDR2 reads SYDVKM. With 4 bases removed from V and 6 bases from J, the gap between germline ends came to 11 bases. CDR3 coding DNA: TGTGCCAGCAGTTCACTCCAATCGGATACGCAGTATTTT. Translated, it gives CASSSLQSDTQYF. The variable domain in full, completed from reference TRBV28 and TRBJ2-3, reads DVKVTQSSRYLVKRTGEKVFLECVQDMDHENMFWYRQDPGLGLRLIYFSYDVKMKEKGDIPEGYSVSREKKERFSLILESASTNQTSMYLCASSSLQSDTQYFGPGTRLTVL.

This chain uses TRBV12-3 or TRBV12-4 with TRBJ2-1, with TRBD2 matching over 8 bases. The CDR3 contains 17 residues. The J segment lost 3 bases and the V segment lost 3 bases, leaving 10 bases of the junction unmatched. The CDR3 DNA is TGTGCCAGCAGTTTGGCCCTTCTAGCGGGCCTCTACAATGAGCAGTTCTTC. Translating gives CASSLALLAGLYNEQFF.

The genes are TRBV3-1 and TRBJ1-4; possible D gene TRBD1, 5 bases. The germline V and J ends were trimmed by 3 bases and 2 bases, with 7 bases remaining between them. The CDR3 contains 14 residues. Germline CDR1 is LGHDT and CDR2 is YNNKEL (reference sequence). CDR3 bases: TGTGCCAGCAGCCAGGGGGGGACTAATGAAAAACTGTTTTTT. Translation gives CASSQGGTNEKLFF.

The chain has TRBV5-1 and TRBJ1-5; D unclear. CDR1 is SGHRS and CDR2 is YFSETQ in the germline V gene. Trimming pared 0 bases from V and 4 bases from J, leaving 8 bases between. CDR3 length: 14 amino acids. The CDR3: CASSLDPENQPQHF. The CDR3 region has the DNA TGCGCCAGCAGCTTGGATCCAGAAAATCAGCCCCAGCATTTT.

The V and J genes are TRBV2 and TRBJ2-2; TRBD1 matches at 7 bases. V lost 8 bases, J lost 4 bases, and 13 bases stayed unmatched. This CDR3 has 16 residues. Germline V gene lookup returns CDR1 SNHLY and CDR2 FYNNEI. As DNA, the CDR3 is TGTGCCAGCTCCGGGACAGACTCCTCCGGCACCGGGGAGCTGTTTTTT. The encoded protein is CASSGTDSSGTGELFF.